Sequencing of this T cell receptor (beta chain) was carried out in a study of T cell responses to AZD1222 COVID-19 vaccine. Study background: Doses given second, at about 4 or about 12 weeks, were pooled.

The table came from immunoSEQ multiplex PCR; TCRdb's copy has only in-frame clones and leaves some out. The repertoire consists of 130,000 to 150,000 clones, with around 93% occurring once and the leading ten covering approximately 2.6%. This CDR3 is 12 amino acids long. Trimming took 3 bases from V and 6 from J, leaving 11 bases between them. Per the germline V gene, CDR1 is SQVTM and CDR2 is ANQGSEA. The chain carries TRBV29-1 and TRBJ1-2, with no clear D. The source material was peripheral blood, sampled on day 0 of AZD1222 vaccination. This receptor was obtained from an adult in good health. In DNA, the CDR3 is TGCAGCGTTGACGTTCGAGGAAATGGCTACACCTTC. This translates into CSVDVRGNGYTF.